Following are 12 T cell receptor beta chains from one sample sequenced in a study of OX40 agonist ivuxolimab in advanced cancers. Here immunoSEQ multiplex PCR was the method, and the copy in TCRdb shows in-frame clones only, minus some. The table has 60,000 to 100,000 clones, roughly 84% seen once. Source: CD4+ or CD8+ T cells sorted from blood, taken in a trial of the OX40 agonist ivuxolimab. Receptors were obtained from an adult with an advanced solid tumor such as melanoma, head and neck, liver or kidney cancer.

The chain recombines TRBV29-1 with TRBJ1-4, with a tentative D call TRBD1 (5 bases). The V gene lost 4 bases and the J gene lost 2 bases, with 14 bases spanning the gap. Germline V gives CDR1 SQVTM, CDR2 ANQGSEA. CDR3 length equals 15 residues. CDR3 coding DNA: TGCAGCGTTGGACGGGGACTTGGCACTAATGAAAAACTGTTTTTT. Its protein product is CSVGRGLGTNEKLFF.

This clone was seen only once. This chain uses TRBV9 with TRBJ1-3; possible D gene TRBD1, 5 bases. The CDR3 consists of 17 residues. Germline V gene lookup returns CDR1 SGDLS and CDR2 YYNGEE. V was clipped by 2 bases and J by 3 bases, with 18 bases between them. CDR3 sequence (DNA): TGTGCCAGCAGCGTCAATACCAGGGACTCGGGTGGAAACACCATATATTTT. It yields the protein CASSVNTRDSGGNTIYF.

The rearrangement joins TRBV18 to TRBJ2-5; D gene ambiguous. The V gene's germline CDR1 is KGHSH and CDR2 LQKENI. Trimming removed 3 bases from V and 0 bases from J, with 2 bases in between. The CDR3 has 12 amino acids. CDR3 nucleotide sequence: TGTGCCAGCTCACCGTACCAAGAGACCCAGTACTTC. It encodes CASSPYQETQYF.

V usage is TRBV6-5 and J usage is TRBJ1-4; D perhaps matches TRBD1 (5 bases). Trimming cost V 6 bases and J 3 bases, with 14 bases left between them. The germline V gene has CDR1 MNHEY and CDR2 SVGAGI. There are 15 residues in the CDR3. Here the CDR3 DNA reads TGTGCCAGCAGGCCACACGACAGACCTAATGAAAAACTGTTTTTT. This encodes CASRPHDRPNEKLFF.

This rearrangement joins TRBV6-5 to TRBJ2-7, with a weak D call TRBD1 (5 bases). The CDR3 runs 13 residues. CDR1 MNHEY and CDR2 SVGAGI come from the germline V gene. V was shortened by 5 bases and J by 1 base, with 9 bases between the two germline ends. CDR3 in amino acids: CASSDRQSYEQYF. In DNA, the CDR3 is TGTGCCAGCAGTGACAGACAGTCCTACGAGCAGTACTTC.

This rearrangement joins TRBV2 to TRBJ1-2; D is uncertain. CDR3 length: 13 amino acids. Trimming took off 9 bases at V and 4 bases at J, with 15 bases between the two ends. Germline assignment: CDR1 SNHLY and CDR2 FYNNEI. In DNA form, the CDR3 reads TGTGCCAGTAATGACGGCCGGGGCTATGGCTACACCTTC. Its protein product is CASNDGRGYGYTF.

The chain links TRBV19 to TRBJ2-3; 11 bases align to TRBD2. V trimming: 8 bases; J trimming: 0 bases; junction bases outside the gene matches: 7. CDR1 and CDR2 (germline): LNHDA, SQIVND (reference sequence). The CDR3 is made up of 16 amino acids. CDR3 sequence reads: CASQRTSGSSTDTQYF. The CDR3 bases are TGTGCCAGTCAGAGGACTAGCGGGTCCAGCACAGATACGCAGTATTTT.

The gene calls are TRBV18 and TRBJ2-1, with 9 bases lining up with TRBD2. Looked up from germline, CDR1 is KGHSH and CDR2 is LQKENI. This CDR3 has 16 amino acids. Trimming took 0 bases from V and 7 from J; bases not matched to a gene: 7. CDR3 protein: CASSPPGREGLNEQFF. The DNA for the CDR3 is TGTGCCAGCTCACCACCTGGGCGGGAGGGCCTGAATGAGCAGTTCTTC. Full variable domain (outside the CDR3, taken from reference TRBV18 and TRBJ2-1): NAGVMQNPRHLVRRRGQEARLRCSPMKGHSHVYWYRQLPEEGLKFMVYLQKENIIDESGMPKERFSAEFPKEGPSILRIQQVVRGDSAAYFCASSPPGREGLNEQFFGPGTRLTVL.

This chain uses TRBV4-2 with TRBJ2-6; 10 bases agree with TRBD1. The V gene end was trimmed by 4 bases and the J gene end by 0 bases; junction bases not matched to a gene: 9. The germline V gene encodes CDR1 LGHNA and CDR2 YNFKEQ. This CDR3 comprises 19 residues. The CDR3 DNA reads TGTGCCAGCAGCCTGAGCGGGGGACAGGGGCTCTCTGGGGCCAACGTCCTGACTTTC. It yields the protein CASSLSGGQGLSGANVLTF.

This chain connects TRBV7-9 to TRBJ2-5; D might be TRBD2 (5 bases). This CDR3 spans 14 amino acids. Germline-derived CDR1 and CDR2 are SEHNR and FQNEAQ (reference sequence). V lost 3 bases and J lost 4, with 12 bases in between. The CDR3 sequence: CASSFGAGGETQYF. The DNA of the CDR3 is TGTGCCAGCAGCTTTGGAGCAGGAGGAGAGACCCAGTACTTC.

The rearrangement links TRBV6-6 to TRBJ1-1; a weak D match, TRBD1 (6 bases). Germline CDR1 and CDR2: MNHNY and SVGAGI (reference sequence). V lost 4 bases and J lost 11, with 14 bases in between. This CDR3 has 12 amino acids. As DNA, the CDR3 is TGTGCCAGCAGTTCTGACAGGACAAAGGCTTTCTTT. Translated: CASSSDRTKAFF.

The chain has TRBV27 and TRBJ1-1, with D hard to call. The CDR3 extends over 13 amino acids. V lost 5 bases and J 5 bases, leaving 12 bases between the germline ends. Germline-derived CDR1 and CDR2 are MNHEY and SMNVEV (reference sequence). The CDR3 reads CASSIEGWTEAFF. The CDR3 DNA is TGTGCCAGCAGTATCGAGGGCTGGACTGAAGCTTTCTTT.